The rows below give T cell receptor beta chains drawn from one sample of a study of cytomegalovirus exposure and HLA in healthy donors. Libraries were prepared by immunoSEQ multiplex PCR; TCRdb keeps only in-frame clonotypes and omits some of them. The table includes some 210,000 clones, under 85% detected once. Specimen: PBMCs. These receptor sequences come from a woman aged 50 to 60 in good health and CMV-seropositive. Each CDR3 is given with its conserved first and last residue. Each record gives: D gene, V gene, J gene, CDR3 length, CDR3 protein. D genes are given only for firm matches.

d_call: NA; v_call: TRBV5-1; j_call: TRBJ2-7; cdr3_length: 14; cdr3_aa: CASSLGQAAYEQYF
d_call: NA; v_call: TRBV4-2; j_call: TRBJ1-2; cdr3_length: 13; cdr3_aa: CASSQALQGGYTF
d_call: TRBD2; v_call: TRBV29-1; j_call: TRBJ2-1; cdr3_length: 14; cdr3_aa: CSVEGGNVYNEQFF
d_call: NA; v_call: TRBV11-2; j_call: TRBJ1-1; cdr3_length: 13; cdr3_aa: CASRKQAQGGAFF
d_call: NA; v_call: TRBV19; j_call: TRBJ2-2; cdr3_length: 14; cdr3_aa: CASSTLQSTGELFF
d_call: NA; v_call: TRBV27; j_call: TRBJ2-4; cdr3_length: 14; cdr3_aa: CASSQGLAKNIQYF
d_call: TRBD1; v_call: TRBV7-6; j_call: TRBJ2-7; cdr3_length: 15; cdr3_aa: CASSHLRDRGGEQYF
d_call: NA; v_call: TRBV7-8; j_call: TRBJ1-1; cdr3_length: 13; cdr3_aa: CASSFAQGTEAFF
d_call: NA; v_call: TRBV19; j_call: TRBJ2-7; cdr3_length: 13; cdr3_aa: CASSSAHRYEQYF
d_call: TRBD1; v_call: TRBV7-6; j_call: NA; cdr3_length: 15; cdr3_aa: CASSLLAGTGFEQYF
d_call: NA; v_call: TRBV2; j_call: TRBJ1-1; cdr3_length: 14; cdr3_aa: CASSGAGGVTEAFF
d_call: NA; v_call: TRBV7-3; j_call: TRBJ2-2; cdr3_length: 14; cdr3_aa: CASSLATPTGELFF
d_call: NA; v_call: TRBV28; j_call: TRBJ2-3; cdr3_length: 13; cdr3_aa: CASRGPSTDTQYF
d_call: NA; v_call: TRBV23-1; j_call: TRBJ1-4; cdr3_length: 15; cdr3_aa: CASSQRTAGGEKLFF
d_call: NA; v_call: TRBV2; j_call: TRBJ1-5; cdr3_length: 15; cdr3_aa: CASNAGYLGNQPQHF
d_call: NA; v_call: TRBV6-1; j_call: TRBJ1-3; cdr3_length: 14; cdr3_aa: CASSVGGAGNTIYF
d_call: NA; v_call: TRBV9; j_call: TRBJ1-1; cdr3_length: 14; cdr3_aa: CASSVGWRDTEAFF
d_call: TRBD1; v_call: TRBV5-1; j_call: TRBJ1-6; cdr3_length: 17; cdr3_aa: CASSLGTASSYNSPLHF
d_call: NA; v_call: TRBV7-2; j_call: TRBJ1-2; cdr3_length: 15; cdr3_aa: CASSLGQGLGYGYTF
d_call: NA; v_call: TRBV6-5; j_call: TRBJ1-2; cdr3_length: 14; cdr3_aa: CASSYGAGVGGYTF
d_call: TRBD1; v_call: TRBV11-1; j_call: TRBJ1-2; cdr3_length: 16; cdr3_aa: CASSSAGTGGNYGYTF
d_call: TRBD1; v_call: TRBV28; j_call: TRBJ1-4; cdr3_length: 18; cdr3_aa: CASSLGTGLLATNEKLFF
d_call: NA; v_call: TRBV9; j_call: TRBJ1-2; cdr3_length: 15; cdr3_aa: CASSGVGGFNYGYTF
d_call: NA; v_call: TRBV9; j_call: TRBJ1-1; cdr3_length: 15; cdr3_aa: CASSVVLSVNTEAFF
d_call: NA; v_call: TRBV27; j_call: TRBJ1-5; cdr3_length: 15; cdr3_aa: CASRKGGQGNQPQHF
d_call: TRBD2; v_call: TRBV4-2; j_call: TRBJ2-1; cdr3_length: 16; cdr3_aa: CASSQVGTSRVNEQFF
d_call: NA; v_call: TRBV6-5; j_call: TRBJ1-1; cdr3_length: 14; cdr3_aa: CASSQKTVHTEAFF
d_call: NA; v_call: TRBV2; j_call: TRBJ2-2; cdr3_length: 15; cdr3_aa: CASSDGDTNTGELFF
d_call: TRBD1; v_call: TRBV2; j_call: TRBJ2-7; cdr3_length: 14; cdr3_aa: CASSTGTGRGAQYF
d_call: NA; v_call: TRBV16; j_call: TRBJ2-2; cdr3_length: 13; cdr3_aa: CASGRSHTGELFF
d_call: TRBD1; v_call: TRBV19; j_call: TRBJ2-1; cdr3_length: 16; cdr3_aa: CASSMHPGQGGNEQFF
d_call: NA; v_call: TRBV5-1; j_call: TRBJ2-3; cdr3_length: 17; cdr3_aa: CASSLEPIGAETDTQYF
d_call: NA; v_call: TRBV27; j_call: TRBJ1-1; cdr3_length: 16; cdr3_aa: CASSPTSGSMNTEAFF
d_call: TRBD1; v_call: TRBV2; j_call: TRBJ1-6; cdr3_length: 15; cdr3_aa: CASSPGNTGDRALHF
d_call: NA; v_call: TRBV18; j_call: TRBJ1-4; cdr3_length: 14; cdr3_aa: CASSPSNPGEKLFF
d_call: NA; v_call: TRBV4-2; j_call: TRBJ1-5; cdr3_length: 15; cdr3_aa: CASSQSGIGNQPQHF
d_call: NA; v_call: TRBV9; j_call: TRBJ2-6; cdr3_length: 15; cdr3_aa: CASSVGGSGANVLTF
d_call: NA; v_call: TRBV9; j_call: TRBJ2-1; cdr3_length: 15; cdr3_aa: CASSVDNRGGSEQFF
d_call: NA; v_call: TRBV4-1; j_call: TRBJ1-1; cdr3_length: 13; cdr3_aa: CASSQDRLGGTFF
d_call: NA; v_call: TRBV7-6; j_call: TRBJ2-5; cdr3_length: 15; cdr3_aa: CASSSNTGSAETQYF
d_call: NA; v_call: TRBV30; j_call: TRBJ1-1; cdr3_length: 15; cdr3_aa: CAWSLSWMGRGEAFF
d_call: TRBD1; v_call: TRBV10-1; j_call: TRBJ2-7; cdr3_length: 14; cdr3_aa: CASRQGALSYEQYF
d_call: NA; v_call: TRBV2; j_call: TRBJ2-4; cdr3_length: 15; cdr3_aa: CASSARQVAKNIQYF
d_call: TRBD1; v_call: TRBV6-5; j_call: TRBJ1-2; cdr3_length: 13; cdr3_aa: CASKRDRVAGYTF
d_call: NA; v_call: TRBV9; j_call: TRBJ1-1; cdr3_length: 15; cdr3_aa: CASSVGHTGTTEAFF
d_call: NA; v_call: TRBV29-1; j_call: TRBJ2-7; cdr3_length: 14; cdr3_aa: CSVEEGGELGEQYF
d_call: NA; v_call: TRBV7-9; j_call: TRBJ1-2; cdr3_length: 16; cdr3_aa: CASSLVAGSANYGYTF
d_call: TRBD1; v_call: TRBV19; j_call: TRBJ2-1; cdr3_length: 14; cdr3_aa: CASRNRDRNNEQFF
d_call: NA; v_call: TRBV29-1; j_call: TRBJ1-1; cdr3_length: 13; cdr3_aa: CSVEDRGYTEAFF
d_call: NA; v_call: TRBV27; j_call: TRBJ1-6; cdr3_length: 13; cdr3_aa: CASSTDYNSPLHF
d_call: TRBD2; v_call: TRBV5-1; j_call: TRBJ2-5; cdr3_length: 16; cdr3_aa: CASSLAGSGGQETQYF